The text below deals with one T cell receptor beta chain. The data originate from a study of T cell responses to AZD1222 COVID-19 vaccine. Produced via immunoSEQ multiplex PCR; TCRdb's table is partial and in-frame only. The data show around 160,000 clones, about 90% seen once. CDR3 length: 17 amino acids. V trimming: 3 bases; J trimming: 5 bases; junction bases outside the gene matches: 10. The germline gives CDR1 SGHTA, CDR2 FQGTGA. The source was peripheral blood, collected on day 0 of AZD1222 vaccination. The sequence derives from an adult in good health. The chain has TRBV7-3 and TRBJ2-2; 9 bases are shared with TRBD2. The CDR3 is CASSFGRGGAQTGELFF. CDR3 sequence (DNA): TGTGCCAGCAGCTTCGGTCGCGGGGGGGCCCAGACCGGGGAGCTGTTTTTT.